This TCR beta chain was found in a study of shared clonotypes between healthy human individuals. Broader study findings: Compared with memory subsets, naive subsets generally had larger estimated richness. The generation probabilities recorded for non-shared clonotypes fell below those of clonotypes shared by all four donors.

This clone was seen only once. Its matching antigen is unknown. Investigators spread the genomic DNA of each subset evenly over several immunoSEQ plates. Method: immunoSEQ multiplex PCR; TCRdb's copy keeps in-frame clones and lacks some. This table holds 2.5 million or so clones, more than 90% found once. Sequencing used naive CD4+ T cells sorted from blood. The subset: CD45RA+ positively selected. The receptor was derived from a man in his late teens or twenties in good health.

The CDR3 nucleotides read TGCGCCAGCAGCAGGGACAGTACTGGAAACACCATATATTTT. Protein product: CASSRDSTGNTIYF. This chain joins TRBV5-1 and TRBJ1-3; 7 bases match TRBD1. After removal of 4 bases from V and 2 bases from J, the junction contained 3 bases not matched to a gene. Germline V gene sequence: CDR1 SGHRS, CDR2 YFSETQ. CDR3 length: 14 amino acids.